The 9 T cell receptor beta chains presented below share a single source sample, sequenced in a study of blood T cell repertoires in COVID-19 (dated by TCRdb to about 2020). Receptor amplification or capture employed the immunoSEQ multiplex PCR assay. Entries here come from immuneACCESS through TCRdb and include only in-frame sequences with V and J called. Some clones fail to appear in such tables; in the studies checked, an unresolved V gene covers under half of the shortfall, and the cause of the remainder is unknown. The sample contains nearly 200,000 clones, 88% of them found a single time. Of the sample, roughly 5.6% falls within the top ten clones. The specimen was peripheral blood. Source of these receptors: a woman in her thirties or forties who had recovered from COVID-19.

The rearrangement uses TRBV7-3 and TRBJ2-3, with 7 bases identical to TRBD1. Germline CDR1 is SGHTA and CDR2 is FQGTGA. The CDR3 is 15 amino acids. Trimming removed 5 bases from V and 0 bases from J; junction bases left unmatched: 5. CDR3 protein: CASSTGTASTDTQYF. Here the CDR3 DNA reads TGTGCCAGCAGCACCGGGACAGCTAGCACAGATACGCAGTATTTT.

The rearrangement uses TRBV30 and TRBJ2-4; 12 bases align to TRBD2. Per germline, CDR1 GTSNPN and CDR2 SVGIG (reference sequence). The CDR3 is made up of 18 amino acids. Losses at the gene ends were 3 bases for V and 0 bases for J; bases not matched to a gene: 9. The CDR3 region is CAWRNQGLAGIAKNIQYF. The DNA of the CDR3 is TGTGCCTGGAGAAACCAAGGACTAGCGGGAATAGCCAAAAACATTCAGTACTTC.

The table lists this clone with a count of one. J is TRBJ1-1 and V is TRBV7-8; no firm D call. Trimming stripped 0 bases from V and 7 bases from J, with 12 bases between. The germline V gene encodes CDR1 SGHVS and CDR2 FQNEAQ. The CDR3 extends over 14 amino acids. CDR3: CASSLALEGSEAFF. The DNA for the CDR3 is TGTGCCAGCAGCTTAGCGCTGGAGGGTAGTGAAGCTTTCTTT.

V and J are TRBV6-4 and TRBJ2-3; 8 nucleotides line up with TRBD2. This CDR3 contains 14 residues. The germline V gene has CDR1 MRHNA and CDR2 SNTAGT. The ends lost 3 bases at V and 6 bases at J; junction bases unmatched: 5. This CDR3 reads CASSEGTSLDTQYF. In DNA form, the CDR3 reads TGTGCCAGCAGTGAAGGGACTAGTCTGGATACGCAGTATTTT.

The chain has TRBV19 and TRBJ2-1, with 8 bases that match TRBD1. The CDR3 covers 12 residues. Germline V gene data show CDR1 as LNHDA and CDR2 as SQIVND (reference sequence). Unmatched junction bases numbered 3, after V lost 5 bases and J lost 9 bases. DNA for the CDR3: TGTGCCAGTAGTCCGGGGACAGGTGAGCAGTTCTTC. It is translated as CASSPGTGEQFF.

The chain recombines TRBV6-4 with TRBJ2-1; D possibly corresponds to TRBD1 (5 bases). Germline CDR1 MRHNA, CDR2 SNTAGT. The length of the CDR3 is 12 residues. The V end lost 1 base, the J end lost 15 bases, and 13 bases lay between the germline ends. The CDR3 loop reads CASSDFPDKWFF. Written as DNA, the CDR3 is TGTGCCAGCAGTGACTTTCCGGACAAATGGTTCTTC.

CDR3 DNA sequence: TGTGCCAGCAGCCCCAACGCGGACAGGGGAGATGGCTACACCTTC. Translation: CASSPNADRGDGYTF. The J gene is TRBJ1-2, the V gene TRBV7-9, with TRBD1 identical over 9 bases. This CDR3 contains 15 residues. CDR1 and CDR2 (germline): SEHNR, FQNEAQ (reference sequence). The V and J ends lost 5 bases and 6 bases, in that order; junction bases with no gene match: 10.

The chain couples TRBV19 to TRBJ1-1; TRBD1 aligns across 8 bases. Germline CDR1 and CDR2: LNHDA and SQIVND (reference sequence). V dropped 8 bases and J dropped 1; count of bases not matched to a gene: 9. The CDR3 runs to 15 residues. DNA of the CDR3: TGTGCCAGTTCCAGACAGGGGTTCACGAACACTGAAGCTTTCTTT. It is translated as CASSRQGFTNTEAFF.

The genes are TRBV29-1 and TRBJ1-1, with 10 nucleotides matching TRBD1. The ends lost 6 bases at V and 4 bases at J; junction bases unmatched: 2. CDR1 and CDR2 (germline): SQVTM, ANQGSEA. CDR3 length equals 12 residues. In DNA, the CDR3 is TGCAGCGTCGACAGGGGGCTCACTGAAGCTTTCTTT. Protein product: CSVDRGLTEAFF.